This T cell receptor beta chain is from a study of cytomegalovirus exposure and HLA in healthy donors. Whole-study findings and limits: Reportedly, diagnosis of cytomegalovirus status by the classifier showed high specificity and sensitivity. Confirmation was obtained in vitro that a few CMV-associated chains are specific for CMV antigens. Clusters of TCRs from the first cohort tended to co-occur in the approximately 130 validation repertoires (as a later analysis found). The study listed approximately 170 cytomegalovirus-associated TCR beta chains.

A word on this clone: Antigen: not known.

The junction had 5 bases not matched to a gene; V was cut back by 6 bases and J by 1 base. The CDR3 has 15 amino acids. Germline assignment: CDR1 MDHEN and CDR2 SYDVKM. Using immunoSEQ multiplex PCR, the repertoire was profiled, and TCRdb retains in-frame clones only, with some absent. The repertoire consists of approximately 44,000 clones, with over 75% occurring once and the leading ten covering 6.7%. The chain has TRBV28 and TRBJ1-5, with 8 bases matching TRBD1. The material sequenced was PBMCs. The origin of this receptor is a woman in her 30s in good health and CMV-seronegative. CDR3 sequence: CASRSDRVSNQPQHF. For the CDR3, the DNA is TGTGCCAGCAGGTCGGACAGGGTCAGCAATCAGCCCCAGCATTTT.